Here is one T cell receptor (beta chain) with its context. This sample was taken from a study of shared clonotypes between healthy human individuals. Trimming cost V 4 bases and J 6 bases; bases outside gene matches: 9. The germline gives CDR1 SGHRS, CDR2 YFSETQ. The CDR3 runs to 15 residues. Sorted-subset replicate PCR reactions contained roughly 190 ng DNA, corresponding to about 30,000 T cell genomes. TCRdb keeps only in-frame clones here, not all; method: immunoSEQ multiplex PCR. The sample records about 1.5 million clones, 95% to 97% being singletons. The receptor was derived from a man aged 30-40 years in good health. The sample was naive CD4+ T cells sorted from blood. The subset here: CD45RA+ positively selected. The V gene is TRBV5-1, the J gene TRBJ2-1, with TRBD2 matching 8 bases. CDR3 in amino acids: CASSRNQREPNEQFF. The CDR3 DNA sequence: TGCGCCAGCAGCCGGAACCAGCGGGAGCCCAATGAGCAGTTCTTC.